The rows below give T cell receptor beta chains drawn from one sample of a study of beta chain features in type 1 diabetes. Libraries were prepared by immunoSEQ multiplex PCR; TCRdb keeps only in-frame clonotypes and omits some of them. The sample holds approximately 160,000 clones, about 8.1% seen once. Sequencing input: central memory CD4+ T cells from blood. The receptors come from a man aged 18-30 years in good health. CDR3s include the opening cysteine and the closing phenylalanine or tryptophan. The order of the fields is CDR3 protein, J gene, V gene, D gene. The D gene is left open where the match is weak.

CDR3aa: CASRRDTANTEAFF
j_gene: TRBJ1-1
v_gene: TRBV7-9
d_gene: .

CDR3aa: CASSQHRGTSRDTQYF
j_gene: TRBJ2-3
v_gene: TRBV4-3
d_gene: .

CDR3aa: CASTRGWTETQYF
j_gene: TRBJ2-5
v_gene: TRBV6-7
d_gene: .

CDR3aa: CASSSGGSGETQYF
j_gene: TRBJ2-5
v_gene: TRBV7-2
d_gene: TRBD2

CDR3aa: CASKPPGQGTHEQYF
j_gene: TRBJ2-7
v_gene: TRBV2
d_gene: TRBD1

CDR3aa: CASSQGQGYSYEQYF
j_gene: TRBJ2-7
v_gene: TRBV4-3
d_gene: TRBD1

CDR3aa: CASSLSLQETQYF
j_gene: TRBJ2-5
v_gene: TRBV7-3
d_gene: .

CDR3aa: CAIIVAASGHKIAKNIQYF
j_gene: TRBJ2-4
v_gene: TRBV18
d_gene: TRBD2

CDR3aa: CASSLQGDYGYTF
j_gene: TRBJ1-2
v_gene: TRBV27
d_gene: .

CDR3aa: CASSLGGGSNTEAFF
j_gene: TRBJ1-1
v_gene: TRBV7-2
d_gene: .

CDR3aa: CAWSVGQGSNQPQHF
j_gene: TRBJ1-5
v_gene: TRBV30
d_gene: .

CDR3aa: CASSVQGGSNQPQHF
j_gene: TRBJ1-5
v_gene: TRBV7-2
d_gene: TRBD1

CDR3aa: CASSLLSYGGAEAYEQYF
j_gene: TRBJ2-7
v_gene: TRBV27
d_gene: TRBD2

CDR3aa: CASSQDRSGRLNEQFF
j_gene: TRBJ2-1
v_gene: TRBV4-2
d_gene: TRBD2

CDR3aa: CASSRRTSGGDTDTQYF
j_gene: TRBJ2-3
v_gene: TRBV11-3
d_gene: TRBD2

CDR3aa: CSVVHDTGELFF
j_gene: TRBJ2-2
v_gene: TRBV29-1
d_gene: .

CDR3aa: CASSPGGEQYF
j_gene: TRBJ2-7
v_gene: TRBV5-1
d_gene: TRBD2

CDR3aa: CASSSVMSSYNEQFF
j_gene: TRBJ2-1
v_gene: TRBV25-1
d_gene: .

CDR3aa: CASSSGLAVGIQYF
j_gene: TRBJ2-4
v_gene: TRBV7-2
d_gene: TRBD2

CDR3aa: CASSPPGRLSPLHF
j_gene: TRBJ1-6
v_gene: TRBV4-3
d_gene: .

CDR3aa: CASSLRQGVENEQFF
j_gene: TRBJ2-1
v_gene: TRBV11-3
d_gene: TRBD1

CDR3aa: CAWRYKGPLPEQFF
j_gene: TRBJ2-1
v_gene: TRBV30
d_gene: .

CDR3aa: CSVVVQPGGYGYTF
j_gene: TRBJ1-2
v_gene: TRBV29-1
d_gene: .

CDR3aa: CATGRAGAGRNEQFF
j_gene: TRBJ2-1
v_gene: TRBV5-1
d_gene: .

CDR3aa: CSVSSQGDGYTF
j_gene: TRBJ1-2
v_gene: TRBV29-1
d_gene: .

CDR3aa: CASRPIGTGEAKNIQYF
j_gene: TRBJ2-4
v_gene: TRBV28
d_gene: TRBD1

CDR3aa: CASSTGSSYEQYF
j_gene: TRBJ2-7
v_gene: TRBV18
d_gene: .

CDR3aa: CASTATLDRKYF
j_gene: TRBJ2-7
v_gene: TRBV6-1
d_gene: .

CDR3aa: CASSPPAPGVGSAEAFF
j_gene: TRBJ1-1
v_gene: TRBV18
d_gene: .

CDR3aa: CASSLAVEETQYF
j_gene: TRBJ2-5
v_gene: TRBV5-8
d_gene: .

CDR3aa: CASSQVSSGNTIYF
j_gene: TRBJ1-3
v_gene: TRBV4-2
d_gene: .

CDR3aa: CASSLGPTGGGYEQYF
j_gene: TRBJ2-7
v_gene: TRBV7-2
d_gene: TRBD1

CDR3aa: CASSYSGQGTGDTQYF
j_gene: TRBJ2-3
v_gene: TRBV6-5
d_gene: TRBD1

CDR3aa: CASSLWAGDTDTQYF
j_gene: TRBJ2-3
v_gene: TRBV28
d_gene: .

CDR3aa: CASSLAVGLATTGELFF
j_gene: TRBJ2-2
v_gene: TRBV7-3
d_gene: TRBD2

CDR3aa: CASSLGTGTYNEQFF
j_gene: TRBJ2-1
v_gene: TRBV11-2
d_gene: TRBD1

CDR3aa: CASSPRDSFFVNTEAFF
j_gene: TRBJ1-1
v_gene: TRBV7-9
d_gene: TRBD1

CDR3aa: CASSLAPGEGYNEQFF
j_gene: TRBJ2-1
v_gene: TRBV5-1
d_gene: .

CDR3aa: CASSIGTVRPGANVLTF
j_gene: TRBJ2-6
v_gene: TRBV19
d_gene: .

CDR3aa: CASSPRGSGGYNEQFF
j_gene: TRBJ2-1
v_gene: TRBV11-2
d_gene: .

CDR3aa: CASSQDVQGGTDTQYF
j_gene: TRBJ2-3
v_gene: TRBV4-3
d_gene: .

CDR3aa: CASSPPGGIYGYTF
j_gene: TRBJ1-2
v_gene: TRBV27
d_gene: .

CDR3aa: CASSLGTGDETQYF
j_gene: TRBJ2-5
v_gene: TRBV11-3
d_gene: TRBD1

CDR3aa: CASSLDRYTEAFF
j_gene: TRBJ1-1
v_gene: TRBV7-6
d_gene: .

CDR3aa: CASSLLEGSVYEQYF
j_gene: TRBJ2-7
v_gene: TRBV7-9
d_gene: .

CDR3aa: CASRRYNQPQHF
j_gene: TRBJ1-5
v_gene: TRBV19
d_gene: .

CDR3aa: CASSLTEKAFF
j_gene: TRBJ1-1
v_gene: TRBV7-9
d_gene: .

CDR3aa: CASSGDRDQPQHF
j_gene: TRBJ1-5
v_gene: TRBV6-6
d_gene: TRBD1

CDR3aa: CASSLGTSGELFF
j_gene: TRBJ2-2
v_gene: TRBV5-1
d_gene: TRBD2

CDR3aa: CASSAAGGADTQYF
j_gene: TRBJ2-3
v_gene: TRBV5-6
d_gene: TRBD2

CDR3aa: CASSRQGAGQPQHF
j_gene: TRBJ1-5
v_gene: TRBV4-1
d_gene: TRBD1